One and the same sample provided the 4 T cell receptor beta chains below, sequenced in a study of blood T cell repertoires in COVID-19 (dated by TCRdb to about 2020). The library came from the immunoSEQ multiplex PCR assay. TCRdb obtained this table from immuneACCESS and retained in-frame rearrangements with V and J assigned. These tables miss some clones; where compared with another copy, unresolved V genes account for less than half of the shortfall, and the remainder is unexplained. The sample table contains approximately 150,000 clones; only one count was recorded for 75% to 85% of them. Around 9.6% of the sample is taken by the ten largest. Sequenced: peripheral blood. Source of these receptors: a man aged 55 to 70 with active or convalescent COVID-19.

The V and J genes are TRBV30 and TRBJ2-2, with D possibly being TRBD1 (5 bases). Trimming removed 3 bases at V and 0 bases at J, with 11 bases between. The CDR3 has 15 amino acids. CDR1 is GTSNPN, CDR2 SVGIG, per germline (reference sequence). CDR3 protein: CAWRYGAANTGELFF. The CDR3 DNA is TGTGCCTGGAGGTATGGGGCCGCGAACACCGGGGAGCTGTTTTTT.

This rearrangement joins TRBV3-1 (or the pseudogene TRBV3-2) to TRBJ1-5; D perhaps matches TRBD1 (5 bases). V lost 4 bases and J 2 bases, leaving 12 bases between the germline ends. The CDR3 spans 15 residues. The V gene's germline CDR1 is LGHDT and CDR2 YNNKEL (reference sequence). This CDR3 reads CASSLGRGGNQPQHF. The CDR3, as DNA: TGTGCCAGCAGCCTGGGCCGGGGGGGCAATCAGCCCCAGCATTTT.

This clone was counted a single time. The chain is built from TRBV30 and TRBJ1-2; TRBD1 matches at 9 bases. The length of the CDR3 is 13 residues. Losses at the gene ends were 2 bases for V and 7 bases for J; bases not matched to a gene: 5. The germline V gene encodes CDR1 GTSNPN and CDR2 SVGIG (reference sequence). The chain's CDR3 is CAWSPTGGVGYTF. The CDR3 coding sequence is TGTGCCTGGAGTCCTACAGGGGGCGTTGGCTACACCTTC.

The chain recombines TRBV10-3 with TRBJ1-1, with 7 bases matching TRBD1. V dropped 3 bases and J dropped 0; count of bases not matched to a gene: 4. CDR1 and CDR2 (germline): ENHRY, SYGVKD. The CDR3 has 15 residues. CDR3 nucleotides: TGTGCCATCAGTGACCCAGGGACAGTGAACACTGAAGCTTTCTTT. This gives the protein CAISDPGTVNTEAFF.